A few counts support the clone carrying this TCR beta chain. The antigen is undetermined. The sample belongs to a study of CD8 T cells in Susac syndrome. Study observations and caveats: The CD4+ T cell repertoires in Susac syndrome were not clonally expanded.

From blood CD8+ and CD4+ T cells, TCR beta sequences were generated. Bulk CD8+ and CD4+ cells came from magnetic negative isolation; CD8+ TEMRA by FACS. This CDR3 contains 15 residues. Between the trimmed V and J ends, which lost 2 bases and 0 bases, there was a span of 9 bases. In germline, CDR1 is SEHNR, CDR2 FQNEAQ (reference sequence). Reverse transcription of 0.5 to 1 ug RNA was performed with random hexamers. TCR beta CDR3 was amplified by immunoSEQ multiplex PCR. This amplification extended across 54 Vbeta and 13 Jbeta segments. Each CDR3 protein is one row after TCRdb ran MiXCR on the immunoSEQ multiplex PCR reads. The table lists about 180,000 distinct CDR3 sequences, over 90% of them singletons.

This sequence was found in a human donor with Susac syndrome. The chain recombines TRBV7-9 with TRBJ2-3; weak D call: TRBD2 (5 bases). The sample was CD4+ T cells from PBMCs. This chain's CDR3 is CASSLRRGSTDTQYF. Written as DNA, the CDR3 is TGTGCCAGCAGCTTACGGAGAGGGAGCACAGATACGCAGTATTTT.